Below, 9 T cell receptor beta chains from the same sample are listed, as sequenced in a study of post-analysis software for immune sequencing data. The TCR beta cDNA libraries carried unique molecular identifiers. Each CDR3 protein is one row after TCRdb ran MiXCR on the PCR reads. The sample carries hundreds of thousands of distinct CDR3 sequences, over 35% recorded once. These TCRs are of unknown antigen specificity. Study-wide points: Roughly 5 TRBV segments, TRBV5-6, TRBV5-1 and TRBV20-1 among them, were found more frequent in patients than controls.

The material sequenced was blood. The receptors come from a girl aged 5 to 17 with multiple sclerosis.

This clonotype was detected only a few times. The chain links TRBV5-5 to TRBJ2-7; D assignment may be TRBD1 or TRBD2 (5 bases each). The length of the CDR3 is 16 residues. Germline-derived CDR1 and CDR2 are SGHKS and YYEKEE (reference sequence). V shed 7 bases and J shed 0 bases, with 20 bases lying between them. The CDR3 protein is CASAALTGPSSYEQYF. The CDR3 DNA sequence: TGTGCCAGCGCTGCTCTTACGGGGCCGAGCTCCTACGAGCAGTACTTC.

The CDR3: CASSERQGQETQYF. The CDR3 nucleotides read TGTGCCAGCAGTGAACGTCAGGGACAAGAGACCCAGTACTTC. The chain carries TRBV25-1 and TRBJ2-5; D possibly corresponds to TRBD1 (5 bases). Germline-derived CDR1 and CDR2 are MGHDK and SYGVNS. Trimming left V 2 bases short and J 2 bases short, with 9 bases between. The CDR3 extends over 14 amino acids.

V gene TRBV5-6 combines with J gene TRBJ2-1, with a tentative D call TRBD2 (5 bases). CDR3 length: 14 residues. V lost 5 bases and J 4 bases, leaving 13 bases between the germline ends. The germline V gene encodes CDR1 SGHDT and CDR2 YYEEEE. CDR3 coding DNA: TGTGCCAGCAGAGGAGGCAGGTCTTACAATGAGCAGTTCTTC. It codes for CASRGGRSYNEQFF.

This chain connects TRBV7-8 to TRBJ1-5; TRBD1 is a possible D gene (5 bases). CDR1 and CDR2 (germline): SGHVS, FQNEAQ. V was trimmed by 3 bases and J by 7 bases, leaving 13 bases between them. The CDR3 spans 14 residues. CDR3 sequence (DNA): TGTGCCAGCAGCTTCCAATCGGGGGGGCAGCCCCAGCATTTT. Encoded protein: CASSFQSGGQPQHF.

The chain links TRBV7-2 to TRBJ1-6; the D gene is possibly TRBD1 (6 bases). CDR3 length: 14 residues. Germline V lookup: CDR1 SGHTA, CDR2 FQGNSA. Trimming removed 5 bases from V and 8 bases from J, with 13 bases in between. The CDR3: CASSGAGVYSPLHF. For the CDR3, the DNA is TGTGCCAGCAGCGGGGCAGGGGTCTATTCACCCCTCCACTTT.

The gene calls are TRBV24-1 and TRBJ2-7; the D gene is possibly TRBD2 (5 bases). The germline gives CDR1 KGHDR, CDR2 SFDVKD. The V end was cut by 2 bases, the J end by 0 bases, with 10 bases between. The CDR3 extends over 15 amino acids. The CDR3 nucleotides are TGTGCCACCAGTGATTGCGGGTACCTCTCCTACGAGCAGTACTTC. Translating gives CATSDCGYLSYEQYF.

The chain carries TRBV7-3 and TRBJ2-3; possibly TRBD1 for D (5 bases). The ends were cut back, 2 bases at V and 3 bases at J, with 9 bases in the middle. This CDR3 has 14 amino acids. Germline CDR1 and CDR2: SGHTA and FQGTGA. This chain's CDR3 is CASSLHRQTDTQYF. CDR3 in DNA: TGTGCCAGCAGCTTACACAGGCAGACAGATACGCAGTATTTT.

Comments on this clonotype: At one of its ends the junction is not consistent with the germline gene, which may arise from a read error. The chain couples TRBV12-3 or TRBV12-4 to TRBJ1-2; D is perhaps TRBD1 (5 bases). This CDR3 is 14 amino acids long. CDR3 sequence: CASSLSARDYDYTF. CDR3 DNA sequence: TGTGCCAGCAGTTTAAGTGCGAGGGACTATGACTACACCTTC.

This sequence joins TRBV10-3 and TRBJ2-5; D unresolved. CDR1 ENHRY and CDR2 SYGVKD come from the germline V gene. Between the trimmed V and J ends, which lost 0 bases and 4 bases, there was a span of 6 bases. This CDR3 spans 13 amino acids. The CDR3 loop is CAISESLGETQYF. The CDR3 DNA follows: TGTGCCATCAGTGAGTCATTGGGAGAGACCCAGTACTTC.